This passage covers 20 T cell receptor beta chains from one sample sequenced in a study of shared clonotypes between healthy human individuals. Produced via immunoSEQ multiplex PCR; TCRdb's table is partial and in-frame only. This repertoire shows over a million clones, 98% to 99% found once; its top ten account for under 0.45%. The sequenced sample was naive CD4+ T cells sorted from blood. Stated subset: CD45RA+ positively selected. The receptor source for this set is a man under 40 in good health.

The chain has TRBV9 and TRBJ2-7; D call uncertain. CDR1 and CDR2 (germline): SGDLS, YYNGEE. The CDR3 loop spans 12 amino acids. The ends were cut back, 3 bases at V and 2 bases at J, with 6 bases in the middle. DNA for the CDR3: TGTGCCAGCAGCGCTGAGGCCTACGAGCAGTACTTC. Amino acid sequence: CASSAEAYEQYF. Full variable domain (outside the CDR3, taken from reference TRBV9 and TRBJ2-7): DSGVTQTPKHLITATGQRVTLRCSPRSGDLSVYWYQQSLDQGLQFLIQYYNGEERAKGNILERFSAQQFPDLHSELNLSSLELGDSALYFCASSAEAYEQYFGPGTRLTVT.

This chain links TRBV5-4 with TRBJ2-5, with a tentative D call TRBD2 (5 bases). The CDR3 loop spans 12 amino acids. Trimming took off 4 bases at V and 2 bases at J, with 6 bases between the two ends. In germline, CDR1 is SGHNT, CDR2 YYREEE (reference sequence). In DNA, the CDR3 is TGTGCCAGCAGCCGAGGGCAAGAGACCCAGTACTTC. The encoded protein is CASSRGQETQYF.

The genes are TRBV5-1 and TRBJ2-3; no firm D call. V was pared by 4 bases and J by 3 bases, with 12 bases between. Germline CDR1 and CDR2: SGHRS and YFSETQ. The CDR3 contains 14 residues. The DNA for the CDR3 is TGCGCCAGCAGCCCTTGGGTCCGTACAGATACGCAGTATTTT. Encoded protein: CASSPWVRTDTQYF.

The CDR3 is CASSPEGRVYEQYF. The CDR3 DNA follows: TGCGCCAGCAGCCCAGAAGGTCGTGTCTACGAGCAGTACTTC. This sequence joins TRBV5-1 and TRBJ2-7, with D unresolved. This CDR3 contains 14 residues. Germline V gene lookup returns CDR1 SGHRS and CDR2 YFSETQ. V was pared by 4 bases and J by 3 bases, with 14 bases between.

The chain joins TRBV18 to TRBJ2-3; 14 bases fit TRBD2. Per the germline V gene, CDR1 is KGHSH and CDR2 is LQKENI. The V and J ends lost 2 bases and 6 bases, in that order; junction bases with no gene match: 1. This CDR3 has 15 amino acids. The CDR3 DNA is TGTGCCAGCTCACCAAGGACTAGCGGGAGGGATACGCAGTATTTT. Residues: CASSPRTSGRDTQYF. The full variable domain, with the rest looked up from reference TRBV18 and TRBJ2-3, is NAGVMQNPRHLVRRRGQEARLRCSPMKGHSHVYWYRQLPEEGLKFMVYLQKENIIDESGMPKERFSAEFPKEGPSILRIQQVVRGDSAAYFCASSPRTSGRDTQYFGPGTRLTVL.

This chain links TRBV28 with TRBJ2-7, with 8 nucleotides matching TRBD2. Germline V lookup: CDR1 MDHEN, CDR2 SYDVKM. V gave up 5 bases and J gave up 2 bases; unmatched junction bases: 8. The CDR3 covers 15 residues. The CDR3: CASSQSGSVPYEQYF. The DNA of the CDR3 is TGTGCCAGCAGTCAAAGCGGGAGTGTACCCTACGAGCAGTACTTC.

The rearrangement joins TRBV10-1 to TRBJ1-5; no definite D call. CDR3 size: 14 residues. With 0 bases removed from V and 5 bases from J, the gap between germline ends came to 8 bases. Germline V gene data show CDR1 as WNHNN and CDR2 as SYGVQD (reference sequence). CDR3 DNA sequence: TGCGCCAGCAGTGAGTCGGGCAGAGATCAGCCCCAGCATTTT. This encodes CASSESGRDQPQHF.

With regard to this clone: This same CDR3 is encoded by further DNA sequences in the sample. The genes are TRBV6-5 and TRBJ2-1; possibly TRBD1 or TRBD2 for D (5 bases each). Germline CDR1 reads MNHEY; CDR2 reads SVGAGI. The CDR3 is 13 residues long. Trimming took off 8 bases at V and 0 bases at J, with 8 bases between the two ends. CDR3 in DNA: TGTGCCAGCGGGACCTCCTCCTACAATGAGCAGTTCTTC. This gives the protein CASGTSSYNEQFF.

As DNA, the CDR3 is TGCGCCAGCAGCTCGACGGATACCTACAATGAGCAGTTCTTC. Protein product: CASSSTDTYNEQFF. The J gene is TRBJ2-1, the V gene TRBV5-1, with D uncertain. V was cut by 3 bases and J by 2 bases, with 9 bases left in between. Germline V gives CDR1 SGHRS, CDR2 YFSETQ. The CDR3 contains 14 residues.

The V call is TRBV7-8, the J call TRBJ2-7; TRBD1 is a possible D gene (6 bases). The germline V gene encodes CDR1 SGHVS and CDR2 FQNEAQ. Trimming stripped 5 bases from V and 6 bases from J, with 17 bases between. There are 14 residues in the CDR3. The DNA of the CDR3 is TGTGCCAGCAGCCCCGGACAGTTCGGTGGCGAGCAGTACTTC. It codes for CASSPGQFGGEQYF.

On this clone: This sample also contains other DNA sequences that code for the same CDR3. CDR3 sequence: CASSPRRETQYF. As DNA, the CDR3 is TGTGCCAGCTCACCACGTCGTGAGACCCAGTACTTC. The chain carries TRBV18 and TRBJ2-5, with D unresolved. The CDR3 has 12 residues. Germline CDR1 is KGHSH and CDR2 is LQKENI. V was cut by 1 base and J by 5 bases, with 5 bases left in between.

This clone was counted a single time. This chain joins TRBV5-1 and TRBJ1-1; D is ambiguous. Trimming pared 4 bases from V and 1 base from J, leaving 8 bases between. The germline CDR1 and CDR2 sequences are SGHRS and YFSETQ. CDR3 length: 13 amino acids. The CDR3: CASSDPANTEAFF. CDR3 coding DNA: TGCGCCAGCAGCGACCCGGCGAACACTGAAGCTTTCTTT. The complete variable domain, with remaining parts taken from reference TRBV5-1 and TRBJ1-1, reads KAGVTQTPRYLIKTRGQQVTLSCSPISGHRSVSWYQQTPGQGLQFLFEYFSETQRNKGNFPGRFSGRQFSNSRSEMNVSTLELGDSALYLCASSDPANTEAFFGQGTRLTVV.

This sequence joins TRBV25-1 and TRBJ2-5, with D possibly matching TRBD2 (6 bases). The germline V and J ends were trimmed by 6 bases and 1 base, with 21 bases remaining between them. Looked up from germline, CDR1 is MGHDK and CDR2 is SYGVNS. The CDR3 covers 17 residues. CDR3 in amino acids: CASRAPAREVPQETQYF. For the CDR3, the DNA is TGTGCCAGCAGAGCCCCGGCGAGGGAGGTTCCCCAAGAGACCCAGTACTTC.

The chain has TRBV28 and TRBJ2-4, with D possibly TRBD1 on 5 matching bases. The CDR3 runs to 14 residues. Germline V gene lookup returns CDR1 MDHEN and CDR2 SYDVKM. With 7 bases removed from V and 0 bases from J, the gap between germline ends came to 10 bases. The CDR3 DNA follows: TGTGCCAGCACCACAGGTCTAGCCAAAAACATTCAGTACTTC. This codes for CASTTGLAKNIQYF.

The chain employs TRBV14 and TRBJ1-2; D might be TRBD1 (6 bases). Trimming removed 5 bases at V and 2 bases at J, with 9 bases between. CDR1 is SGHDN, CDR2 FVKESK, per germline. This CDR3 has 13 amino acids. As DNA, the CDR3 is TGTGCCAGCAGCAAGGGACAAAACTATGGCTACACCTTC. Translating gives CASSKGQNYGYTF.

The chain uses TRBV27 and TRBJ2-7, with 8 bases lining up with TRBD1. V lost 4 bases and J lost 3; bases outside the gene matches: 8. The CDR3 runs to 15 residues. Germline assignment: CDR1 MNHEY and CDR2 SMNVEV (reference sequence). The CDR3 DNA reads as TGTGCCAGCAGTTACTCCAACAGGGGGTTCTACGAGCAGTACTTC. Encoded protein: CASSYSNRGFYEQYF.

This chain links TRBV28 with TRBJ1-5; TRBD1 aligns across 9 bases. V trimming: 5 bases; J trimming: 6 bases; junction bases outside the gene matches: 2. Germline CDR1 MDHEN, CDR2 SYDVKM. This CDR3 spans 13 amino acids. CDR3 DNA: TGTGCCAGCAGTGGGACAGGGACTCAGCCCCAGCATTTT. Translating it yields CASSGTGTQPQHF.

The chain employs TRBV7-2 and TRBJ2-3, with D possibly TRBD1 on 6 matching bases. This CDR3 has 13 amino acids. The germline CDR1 and CDR2 sequences are SGHTA and FQGNSA. Trimming stripped 8 bases from V and 4 bases from J, with 13 bases between. The CDR3, as DNA: TGTGCCAGCCGACAGGTGCCCGCAGATACGCAGTATTTT. It codes for CASRQVPADTQYF.

This clone was seen only once. The chain has TRBV7-8 and TRBJ2-1; TRBD2 is a possible D gene (7 bases). Per germline, CDR1 SGHVS and CDR2 FQNEAQ. The CDR3 totals 17 residues. V dropped 1 base and J dropped 0 bases, with 13 bases sitting between them. The CDR3 is CASSLGGAGASYNEQFF. As DNA, the CDR3 is TGTGCCAGCAGCTTAGGGGGGGCGGGAGCCTCCTACAATGAGCAGTTCTTC. The entire variable domain, with the rest obtained from reference TRBV7-8 and TRBJ2-1, is as follows: GAGVSQSPRYKVAKRGQDVALRCDPISGHVSLFWYQQALGQGPEFLTYFQNEAQLDKSGLPSDRFFAERPEGSVSTLKIQRTQQEDSAVYLCASSLGGAGASYNEQFFGPGTRLTVL.

J is TRBJ1-5 and V is TRBV30; D perhaps matches TRBD1 (6 bases). Per germline, CDR1 GTSNPN and CDR2 SVGIG (reference sequence). The CDR3 contains 16 residues. The V end lost 0 bases, the J end lost 0 bases, and 12 bases lay between the germline ends. CDR3 nucleotides: TGTGCCTGGAGTGTACAGGGAGATTATAGCAATCAGCCCCAGCATTTT. Translated, it gives CAWSVQGDYSNQPQHF.